These T cell receptor beta chains were read from a single sample in a study of T cell changes during pregnancy in multiple sclerosis. TCRdb's copy holds only in-frame clones and misses some; the assay was immunoSEQ multiplex PCR. The sample has about 48,000 clones, over 75% seen once. Material: CD4+ T cells from peripheral blood mononuclear cells, obtained in the second trimester of pregnancy. These receptor sequences come from a female donor with multiple sclerosis, enrolled in a pregnancy study. Each CDR3 is given without its conserved first and last residue. The size entry is marked missing in some rows and otherwise reads once, few, many or a size class.

size: .
J: TRBJ2-3
V: TRBV27
CDR3: ASSPDYTDTQY

size: .
J: TRBJ1-2
V: TRBV18
CDR3: ASYLNHATANYGYT

size: .
J: TRBJ2-3
V: TRBV2
CDR3: ASSEEGGPGTDTQY

size: .
J: TRBJ2-5
V: TRBV19
CDR3: ASSRLPATGAETQY

size: .
J: TRBJ2-5
V: TRBV10-2
CDR3: ASSESTSGISETQY

size: .
J: TRBJ2-7
V: TRBV6-1
CDR3: ASSAFGSEQY

size: .
J: TRBJ1-5
V: TRBV6-5
CDR3: ASSRSGGNQPQH

size: once
J: TRBJ1-3
V: TRBV6-1
CDR3: ASSRGPYSGNTIY

size: .
J: TRBJ2-2
V: TRBV5-1
CDR3: ASSFPRTSGPNTGELF

size: .
J: TRBJ1-5
V: TRBV6-1
CDR3: ASSETGTGEQPQH

size: .
J: TRBJ1-5
V: TRBV20-1
CDR3: SASVDQPQH

size: .
J: TRBJ1-2
V: TRBV27
CDR3: ASSSGQGIISNGYT

size: .
J: TRBJ2-3
V: TRBV13
CDR3: ASSLRVSRDTDTQY

size: .
J: TRBJ1-2
V: TRBV28
CDR3: ASSRDRDGYT

size: .
J: TRBJ2-2
V: TRBV5-5
CDR3: ASSLTSSTGELF

size: .
J: TRBJ2-7
V: TRBV10-1
CDR3: ASSKTDSYYEQY

size: .
J: TRBJ2-2
V: TRBV5-4
CDR3: ASSVTGTVTGELF